These 9 T cell receptor beta chains were sequenced from one sample in a study of shared clonotypes between healthy human individuals. Positive CCR7 selection of CD45RO-negative cells yielded the naive CD8 cells, and terminally differentiated effector memory CD45RA+ cells were excluded. TCRdb keeps only in-frame clones here, not all; method: immunoSEQ multiplex PCR. The sample has nearly 2 million clones; 85% to 95% are singletons. Specimen: naive CD8+ T cells sorted from blood. The receptors stem from a man aged 18 to 30 in good health.

Notes on this clone: In the same sample, other DNA sequences code for this CDR3. The chain links TRBV7-9 to TRBJ2-1; TRBD1 might be the D (6 bases). V lost 0 bases, J lost 3 bases, and 9 bases lay in between. Per the germline V gene, CDR1 is SEHNR and CDR2 is FQNEAQ (reference sequence). CDR3 length equals 15 residues. The CDR3 DNA follows: TGTGCCAGCAGCTTAGCGCAGGGGCTCTACAATGAGCAGTTCTTC. This encodes CASSLAQGLYNEQFF.

The rearrangement joins TRBV14 to TRBJ2-7; D uncertain. The CDR3 runs 14 residues. V dropped 2 bases and J dropped 3 bases, with 11 bases sitting between them. Looked up from germline, CDR1 is SGHDN and CDR2 is FVKESK. The CDR3 is CASSQLGTGYEQYF. CDR3 sequence (DNA): TGTGCCAGCAGCCAACTAGGAACGGGCTACGAGCAGTACTTC.

The CDR3, as DNA: TGTGCCAGCAGTGAAGCGCTTGGTTTTTGGGAGCAGTTCTTC. Translating gives CASSEALGFWEQFF. V gene TRBV6-1 combines with J gene TRBJ2-1; D not certain. The CDR3 runs 14 residues. Trimming stripped 0 bases from V and 10 bases from J, with 13 bases between. Germline CDR1 MNHNS, CDR2 SASEGT.

Written as DNA, the CDR3 is TGTGCCAGCAGCCCTTACCCTACCGGGGACAATCAGCCCCAGCATTTT. Translated, it gives CASSPYPTGDNQPQHF. This chain joins TRBV7-9 and TRBJ1-5; no firm D call. Trimming cost V 5 bases and J 3 bases, with 17 bases left between them. CDR3 length equals 16 residues. Germline assignment: CDR1 SEHNR and CDR2 FQNEAQ (reference sequence). The variable domain in full, completed from reference TRBV7-9 and TRBJ1-5, reads DTGVSQNPRHKITKRGQNVTFRCDPISEHNRLYWYRQTLGQGPEFLTYFQNEAQLEKSRLLSDRFSAERPKGSFSTLEIQRTEQGDSAMYLCASSPYPTGDNQPQHFGDGTRLSIL.

This clone was seen a handful of times. For the CDR3, the DNA is TGTGCCACGGGGTGGGTGGGCGAGCAGTACTTC. Encoded protein: CATGWVGEQYF. The chain combines TRBV25-1 with TRBJ2-7; TRBD2 might be the D (5 bases). CDR1 and CDR2 from the germline V gene are MGHDK and SYGVNS. V was trimmed by 10 bases and J by 6 bases, leaving 13 bases between them. CDR3 length: 11 residues.

On this clone: Other nucleotide sequences in the sample specify the same CDR3. This chain links TRBV27 with TRBJ1-2, with unresolved D. CDR3 size: 13 residues. Germline CDR1 reads MNHEY; CDR2 reads SMNVEV (reference sequence). The V end lost 2 bases, the J end lost 2 bases, and 6 bases lay between the germline ends. The CDR3 bases are TGTGCCAGCAGTTTACTAGGAAACTATGGCTACACCTTC. It encodes CASSLLGNYGYTF.

V and J are TRBV11-2 and TRBJ2-7; D gene unclear. The CDR3 has 14 residues. Looked up from germline, CDR1 is SGHAT and CDR2 is FQNNGV. Trimming stripped 0 bases from V and 7 bases from J, with 13 bases between. In DNA form, the CDR3 reads TGTGCCAGCAGCTTAGATCTAGGACCCCTAGAGCAGTACTTC. Translation: CASSLDLGPLEQYF.

Turning to this clone: Other DNA sequences in the same sample also yield this CDR3. This chain uses TRBV7-9 with TRBJ1-2; perhaps TRBD1 as D (6 bases). Trimming took off 1 base at V and 0 bases at J, with 6 bases between the two ends. In germline, CDR1 is SEHNR, CDR2 FQNEAQ (reference sequence). The CDR3 is 14 amino acids. In nucleotides, the CDR3 is TGTGCCAGCAGCTTAGGACAGGCTAACTATGGCTACACCTTC. Encoded protein: CASSLGQANYGYTF.

The chain uses TRBV7-9 and TRBJ2-6; D uncertain. The germline CDR1 and CDR2 sequences are SEHNR and FQNEAQ (reference sequence). The V and J ends lost 5 bases and 1 base respectively, with 6 bases between them. The CDR3 totals 14 residues. The CDR3 DNA sequence: TGTGCCAGCAGCCGCCTATCTGGGGCCAACGTCCTGACTTTC. The encoded protein is CASSRLSGANVLTF. Variable domain in full (rest from reference TRBV7-9 and TRBJ2-6): DTGVSQNPRHKITKRGQNVTFRCDPISEHNRLYWYRQTLGQGPEFLTYFQNEAQLEKSRLLSDRFSAERPKGSFSTLEIQRTEQGDSAMYLCASSRLSGANVLTFGAGSRLTVL.